The table lists the clone carrying this T cell receptor (beta chain) with a few counts. Its antigen is still unknown. The record originates from a study of post-analysis software for immune sequencing data. About the research overall: Patients with relapsing-remitting, secondary progressive and progressive-relapsing multiple sclerosis courses were all represented.

Findings and caveats of the study: The study found TRBV5-6, TRBV5-1 and TRBV20-1 among about five TRBV segments more frequent in patients than controls. Significantly lower normalized Chao1 diversity was found in patients with multiple sclerosis relative to controls.

Tagging with unique molecular identifiers was a feature of the TCR beta cDNA libraries. From the PCR reads, TCRdb called clonotypes with MiXCR, one entry per CDR3 protein. This repertoire shows roughly 800,000 distinct CDR3 sequences, more than 45% found once; its top ten account for roughly 4.4%. The V and J ends lost 5 bases and 4 bases, in that order; junction bases with no gene match: 6. This CDR3 spans 14 amino acids. Germline CDR1 is SEHNR and CDR2 is FQNEAQ (reference sequence). The chain is built from TRBV7-9 and TRBJ1-2; 8 bases fit TRBD1. This clonotype was sampled from a girl between 5 and 17 years old with multiple sclerosis. Sequencing used blood. CDR3 bases: TGTGCCAGCAGCCCCCGGACAGGGACCTATGGCTACACCTTC. Protein: CASSPRTGTYGYTF.